This TCR beta chain was sequenced in a study of cytomegalovirus exposure and HLA in healthy donors. Findings of the study overall: Rarity marked most TCR sequences, yet some public TCRs occurred in many donors.

This CDR3 spans 13 amino acids. Trimming left V 6 bases short and J 3 bases short, with 10 bases between. Germline CDR1 reads MNHEY; CDR2 reads SMNVEV (reference sequence). The protocol was immunoSEQ multiplex PCR, while the TCRdb copy is restricted to in-frame clones and leaves out a portion. This table holds 180,000 or so clones, around nine tenths found once. As regards this clone: The target antigen is unknown.

The V gene is TRBV27, the J gene TRBJ2-3; D is uncertain. The sequence was collected from a man aged 25 to 45 in good health and CMV-seropositive. Sequencing input: PBMCs. The CDR3 here is CASRYGLTDTQYF. The CDR3 DNA reads as TGTGCCAGCAGATACGGGCTTACAGATACGCAGTATTTT.